The T cell receptor (beta chain) under discussion was sequenced for a study of spatial heterogeneity in lung cancer. The time point denotes: sample taken at primary tumor resection. Unsorted tumor, nontumor lung tissue or cryopreserved PBMC supplied the whole RNA. The germline V gene encodes CDR1 MNHEY and CDR2 SVGEGT. There are 12 residues in the CDR3. V lost 5 bases to trimming and J lost 6 bases, with 8 bases between them. The table lists this clonotype with many counts. As yet, its antigen is unknown. General observations from the study: The study found that expanded intratumoral alpha and beta TCR counts tracked tumor mutation counts.

TCRdb reanalysed the 5' RACE reads using MiXCR and keeps one entry per CDR3 protein. The sample has approximately 23,000 distinct CDR3 sequences, approximately 4.8% seen once. The receptor's source is a male donor with early-stage non-small cell lung cancer. The material was lung tumor tissue, obtained at surgery. The chain couples TRBV6-2 or TRBV6-3 to TRBJ2-1, with unresolved D. The CDR3 DNA is TGTGCCAGCAGTCCATCGCTCAATGAGCAGTTCTTC. It encodes CASSPSLNEQFF.